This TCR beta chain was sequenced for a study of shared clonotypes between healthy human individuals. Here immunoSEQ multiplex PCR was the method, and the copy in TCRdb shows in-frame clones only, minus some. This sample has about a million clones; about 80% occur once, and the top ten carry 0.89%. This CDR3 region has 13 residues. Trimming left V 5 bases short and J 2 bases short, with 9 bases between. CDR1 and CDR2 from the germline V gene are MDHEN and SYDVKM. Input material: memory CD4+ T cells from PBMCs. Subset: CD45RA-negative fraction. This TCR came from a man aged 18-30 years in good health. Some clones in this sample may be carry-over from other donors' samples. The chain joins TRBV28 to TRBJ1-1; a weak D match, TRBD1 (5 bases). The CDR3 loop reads CASSRDGNTEAFF. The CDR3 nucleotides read TGTGCCAGCAGTCGGGACGGAAACACTGAAGCTTTCTTT.